These T cell receptor beta chains were read from a single sample in a study of cytomegalovirus exposure and HLA in healthy donors. Data came from immunoSEQ multiplex PCR; TCRdb stores just in-frame clones and leaves some out. The table records around 130,000 clones, 81% of them present only once. The sample consisted of PBMCs. These receptors originate from a woman aged 40 to 50 in good health and CMV-seronegative. The CDR3 runs from the conserved cysteine through the conserved F or W. A D gene is named only where the DNA matches it firmly. Rows give clone size only sometimes, using once, few, many, or a class for an expanded clone.

j_gene: TRBJ1-1
d_gene: .
v_gene: TRBV28
abundance: .
CDR3nt: TGTGCCAGCAGCGGACATAAAAACACTGAAGCTTTCTTT
CDR3aa: CASSGHKNTEAFF

j_gene: TRBJ2-1
d_gene: .
v_gene: TRBV10-1
abundance: .
CDR3nt: TGCGCCAGCAGTGAGGGGGGGGCCTCCTACAATGAGCAGTTCTTC
CDR3aa: CASSEGGASYNEQFF

j_gene: TRBJ1-6
d_gene: .
v_gene: TRBV5-4
abundance: .
CDR3nt: TGTGCCAGCAGCTTGGGTATAGGGAGGGATTCACCCCTCCACTTT
CDR3aa: CASSLGIGRDSPLHF

j_gene: TRBJ1-1
d_gene: .
v_gene: TRBV27
abundance: .
CDR3nt: TGTGCCAGCAGTTTATCGGCCAGGGCTGAAGCTTTCTTT
CDR3aa: CASSLSARAEAFF

j_gene: TRBJ2-7
d_gene: .
v_gene: TRBV4-3
abundance: few
CDR3nt: TGCGCCAGCAGCCAAGATCGGTTAAACAGTGGGTACTACGAGCAGTACTTC
CDR3aa: CASSQDRLNSGYYEQYF

j_gene: TRBJ2-7
d_gene: TRBD1
v_gene: TRBV12-5
abundance: .
CDR3nt: TGTGCTAGTGGTTTGGACAGGGGTTACGAGCAGTACTTC
CDR3aa: CASGLDRGYEQYF

j_gene: TRBJ2-5
d_gene: TRBD2
v_gene: TRBV29-1
abundance: .
CDR3nt: TGCAGCGTCTCAACTCGGGGTAGCGGGGGGTTCCAAGAGACCCAGTACTTC
CDR3aa: CSVSTRGSGGFQETQYF

j_gene: TRBJ2-5
d_gene: .
v_gene: TRBV18
abundance: .
CDR3nt: TGTGCCAGCTCACCACCGTACGGGGGGCTGGGGGAGACCCAGTACTTC
CDR3aa: CASSPPYGGLGETQYF

j_gene: TRBJ2-3
d_gene: .
v_gene: TRBV7-9
abundance: .
CDR3nt: TGTGCCAGCAGCTTAGCCGTAGATACGCAGTATTTT
CDR3aa: CASSLAVDTQYF

j_gene: TRBJ1-6
d_gene: .
v_gene: TRBV7-2
abundance: .
CDR3nt: TGTGCCAGCAGCACGTGGACAGCCTTTAATTCACCCCTCCACTTT
CDR3aa: CASSTWTAFNSPLHF

j_gene: TRBJ1-3
d_gene: .
v_gene: TRBV6-1
abundance: .
CDR3nt: TGTGCCAGCAGTTCCCGTTTTTACTCTGGAAACACCATATATTTT
CDR3aa: CASSSRFYSGNTIYF

j_gene: TRBJ1-3
d_gene: .
v_gene: TRBV21-1
abundance: .
CDR3nt: TGTGCCAGCAGCAAATGGAGTCCGGGACAGGAGAGCTCTGGAAACACCATATATTTT
CDR3aa: CASSKWSPGQESSGNTIYF

j_gene: TRBJ2-7
d_gene: TRBD1
v_gene: TRBV28
abundance: .
CDR3nt: TGTGCCAGCAGTTTTGGGACAGGGTCCCACGAGCAGTACTTC
CDR3aa: CASSFGTGSHEQYF

j_gene: TRBJ2-7
d_gene: TRBD1
v_gene: TRBV5-1
abundance: .
CDR3nt: TGCGCCAGCAGGCTGGTACAGGGGGCAGGCGAGCAGTACTTC
CDR3aa: CASRLVQGAGEQYF

j_gene: TRBJ2-2
d_gene: .
v_gene: TRBV30
abundance: .
CDR3nt: TGTGCCTGGAGTCTCGGACAAAACACCGGGGAGCTGTTTTTT
CDR3aa: CAWSLGQNTGELFF

j_gene: TRBJ2-3
d_gene: .
v_gene: TRBV10-3
abundance: .
CDR3nt: TGTGCCACGCGGAGGGCATCTCGCACAGATACGCAGTATTTT
CDR3aa: CATRRASRTDTQYF

j_gene: TRBJ2-7
d_gene: TRBD2
v_gene: TRBV14
abundance: .
CDR3nt: TGTGCCAGCAGCCAAGATAGCGGGTTGGTCTTCGCCTACGAGCAGTACTTC
CDR3aa: CASSQDSGLVFAYEQYF

j_gene: TRBJ1-1
d_gene: TRBD1
v_gene: TRBV5-4
abundance: .
CDR3nt: TGTGCCAGCAGCGCCAAGACAGGGCGGACTGAAGCTTTCTTT
CDR3aa: CASSAKTGRTEAFF

j_gene: TRBJ2-1
d_gene: TRBD1
v_gene: TRBV28
abundance: .
CDR3nt: TGTGCCAGCAGTTTATCAGGGGGTACCTCCCCGGAGCAGTTCTTC
CDR3aa: CASSLSGGTSPEQFF

j_gene: TRBJ1-6
d_gene: TRBD1
v_gene: TRBV2
abundance: .
CDR3nt: TGTGCCAGCAGGGGGGGACAGATCTTTAATTCACCCCTCCACTTT
CDR3aa: CASRGGQIFNSPLHF

j_gene: TRBJ2-7
d_gene: .
v_gene: TRBV5-1
abundance: .
CDR3nt: TGCGCCAGCAGCTTGGGAACAGGACCCTGGGAGCAGTACTTC
CDR3aa: CASSLGTGPWEQYF

j_gene: TRBJ2-2
d_gene: .
v_gene: TRBV9
abundance: .
CDR3nt: TGTGCCAGCAGCGTGACAACGACGGGAATCGACACCGGGGAGCTGTTTTTT
CDR3aa: CASSVTTTGIDTGELFF

j_gene: TRBJ1-5
d_gene: TRBD1
v_gene: TRBV7-9
abundance: .
CDR3nt: TGTGCCAGCAGCTTTGGGGCGACGGGACAGGGGATTCGTCCCCAGCATTTT
CDR3aa: CASSFGATGQGIRPQHF

j_gene: TRBJ2-5
d_gene: .
v_gene: TRBV2
abundance: .
CDR3nt: TGTGCCAGCAGCCGCTCCGCCGGGAAGGAGGCCCAGTACTTC
CDR3aa: CASSRSAGKEAQYF

j_gene: TRBJ1-6
d_gene: TRBD1
v_gene: TRBV14
abundance: .
CDR3nt: TGTGCCAGCAGAGACAGGGGTTATTATTCACCCCTCCACTTT
CDR3aa: CASRDRGYYSPLHF